The sequence of this T cell receptor beta chain was determined in a study of blood T cell repertoires in COVID-19 (dated by TCRdb to between 2020 and 2021). About the full investigation: The collaborator samples originated in the United States, Italy and Spain and spanned the acute and convalescent phases of COVID-19. Sample metadata almost always included a de-identified subject ID, COVID-19 status, age in years and sex. The material from the prospective study consisted of cDNA or gDNA derived from T cells, B-cell-depleted T cells, or PBMCs. The dataset comprised deeply sampled blood TCRbeta repertoires from subjects exposed to, actively infected with, or recovered from COVID-19. The samples were drawn from two sources: the first 160 participants of the ongoing ImmuneRACE study, and 1,200 or so subjects contributed by 6 global collaborators. HLA class I and class II types, where available, came from metadata supplied by the sample provider rather than from assay-based typing. The repertoires were released in a freely available public database meant as a resource for research on the immune response to SARS-CoV-2. Points the paper makes about the study in general: How much clinical and demographic metadata was included differed by source and by participant, and the metadata was provided uncurated.

Enrolling through a virtual design, the prospective study's participants ranged in age from roughly 18 to 90 years and lived across some 22 United States geographic areas. In the prospective study, cohorts were assigned on the basis of participant-reported clinical history obtained from a screening survey and a study questionnaire. Exposed participants had been in contact with someone with a PCR-confirmed or clinician-diagnosed COVID-19 case within 2 weeks of study entry. In the prospective study, mobile phlebotomists collected whole blood, serum and a nasopharyngeal or oropharyngeal swab from each participant. Over an approximately 2-month period, participants in the prospective study had the option of providing additional blood draws and questionnaires. Prospective study blood samples were shipped either frozen or at room temperature before DNA extraction. Concerning this clone: Its antigen remains unidentified. Per-nucleotide qualities are absent, and no much larger clonotype sits a single base away.

The immunoSEQ Assay, a bias-controlled multiplex PCR, was used to amplify TCRbeta CDR3 regions from genomic DNA. The authors processed their data as follows. Within the assay, amplification of reference gene primers was used to estimate how many nucleated cells each sample contained. Sequence reads were collapsed and filtered to measure the absolute abundance of every unique TCRbeta CDR3 rearrangement. For each sample, productive Simpson clonality was calculated as the square root of Simpson's diversity index across productive rearrangements. TCRdb took this table from immuneACCESS and kept in-frame rearrangements with V and J called. Such tables lack part of the clones; where checked against another copy, unresolved V genes explain under half of the gap, and the rest is unexplained. The DNA was the basis for D and trimming; V, J and clone size are from that table. The sample yields around 250,000 clones; about 90% were counted once. The leading ten clones occupy about 3.4% of the sample.

The germline V gene specifies SGHTA as CDR1 and FQGNSA as CDR2. The junction carries 9 bases between V and J, which are trimmed by 1 base and 0 bases respectively. Reading from cysteine to phenylalanine, the CDR3 counts 15 amino acids. Of all the DNA, just the CDR3 is kept, 45 bases in frame from base 1. The receptor was isolated from a woman between 40 and 50 years old who had been exposed to COVID-19. The source material was PBMCs or T cells enriched from blood (not recorded which). Recombination connected TRBV7-2 to TRBJ1-2; there is no confident call for the D gene. DNA sequence: TGTGCCAGCAGCTTAGTACTCATAGCTAACTATGGCTACACCTTC. Its protein is CASSLVLIANYGYTF.